This T cell receptor beta chain was identified in a study of cytomegalovirus exposure and HLA in healthy donors. Notes on the study in general: Prior analysis indicated that the majority of TCR beta V segments exhibited productivity approximately 90% or approximately 30% of the time.

In the case of this clone: Its antigen is not known.

Germline assignment: CDR1 SGHVS and CDR2 FQNEAQ. The V gene lost 1 base and the J gene lost 6 bases, with 13 bases spanning the gap. The CDR3 consists of 15 residues. Vbeta (60) and Jbeta (13) primers were used in the PCR. The repertoire was sequenced with immunoSEQ multiplex PCR; TCRdb's copy has only in-frame clones and lacks some. The sample contains around 200,000 clones, roughly four fifths of which appear only once. This receptor was taken from a woman aged 45-59 years in good health and CMV-seropositive. The V gene is TRBV7-8, the J gene TRBJ1-5; D may be TRBD1 (5 bases). Sample: PBMCs. CDR3 nucleotides: TGTGCCAGCAGCTTAGAAGGGGAATCAGGTCAGCCCCAGCATTTT. Translation gives CASSLEGESGQPQHF.